The clone carrying this T cell receptor beta chain was picked up one time. Source study methods: Amplification from reference gene primers served as the basis for estimated nucleated cell counts. Profiled with immunoSEQ multiplex PCR; TCRdb holds only in-frame clones, not every one. D and trimming were read from the DNA, whereas the V and J calls and clone size are those reported in that table. The sample shows about 480,000 clones, nearly 90% of them seen only once. These data originate in a study of blood T cell repertoires in COVID-19. Looking at the study overall: The samples span acute and convalescent COVID-19 from the United States, Italy and Spain. Nucleic acid was either cDNA or gDNA, and it came from T cells, B-cell-depleted T cells, or PBMCs.

Patients from Seattle were sampled longitudinally, starting during active infection. Germline CDR1 is SGDLS and CDR2 is YYNGEE. There are 16 residues in the CDR3. V was clipped by 3 bases and J by 9 bases, with 19 bases between them. Input material: peripheral blood. The V and J genes are TRBV9 and TRBJ1-6; D not certain. The source of this sequence is a man aged 18 to 30 with COVID-19, enrolled during active disease. The CDR3 DNA follows: TGTGCCAGCAGCGCCGAACACAACCTAGTGACTTCACCCCTCCACTTT. It specifies CASSAEHNLVTSPLHF.